The sequence of this TCR beta chain was determined in a study of blood T cell repertoires in COVID-19. In the source study's methods: Estimation of nucleated cell counts was performed using reference gene primer amplification. Repertoires were generated with immunoSEQ multiplex PCR, while TCRdb's copy carries only in-frame clones and drops some. D and trimming were read from the DNA, whereas the V and J calls and clone size are those reported in that table. The sample shows a few hundred thousand clones, around nine tenths of them seen only once. The CDR3 runs to 13 residues. Germline V CDR1 and CDR2: LNHDA, SQIVND (reference sequence). Losses at the gene ends were 6 bases for V and 9 bases for J; bases not matched to a gene: 4.

The chain couples TRBV19 to TRBJ1-6; TRBD1 aligns across 8 bases. The clonotype originates from a man aged 30 to 39 with acute or convalescent COVID-19. The sequenced sample was peripheral blood. The CDR3 here is CASSDRGRSPLHF. The CDR3 DNA reads TGTGCCAGTAGCGACAGGGGACGTTCACCCCTCCACTTT.